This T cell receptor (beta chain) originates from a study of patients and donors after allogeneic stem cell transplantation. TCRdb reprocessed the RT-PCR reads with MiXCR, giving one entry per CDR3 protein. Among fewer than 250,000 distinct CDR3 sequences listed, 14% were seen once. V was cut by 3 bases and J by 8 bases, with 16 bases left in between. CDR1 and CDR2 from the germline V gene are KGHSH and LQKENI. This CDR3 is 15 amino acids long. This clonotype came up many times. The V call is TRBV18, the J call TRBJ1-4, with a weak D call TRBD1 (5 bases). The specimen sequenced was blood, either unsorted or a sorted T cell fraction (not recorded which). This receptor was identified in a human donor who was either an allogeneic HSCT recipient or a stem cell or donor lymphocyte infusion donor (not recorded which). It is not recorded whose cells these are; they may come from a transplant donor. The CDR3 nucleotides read TGTGCCAGCTCACCCGCGAAACAGGACACGGAAAAACTGTTTTTT. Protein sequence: CASSPAKQDTEKLFF.